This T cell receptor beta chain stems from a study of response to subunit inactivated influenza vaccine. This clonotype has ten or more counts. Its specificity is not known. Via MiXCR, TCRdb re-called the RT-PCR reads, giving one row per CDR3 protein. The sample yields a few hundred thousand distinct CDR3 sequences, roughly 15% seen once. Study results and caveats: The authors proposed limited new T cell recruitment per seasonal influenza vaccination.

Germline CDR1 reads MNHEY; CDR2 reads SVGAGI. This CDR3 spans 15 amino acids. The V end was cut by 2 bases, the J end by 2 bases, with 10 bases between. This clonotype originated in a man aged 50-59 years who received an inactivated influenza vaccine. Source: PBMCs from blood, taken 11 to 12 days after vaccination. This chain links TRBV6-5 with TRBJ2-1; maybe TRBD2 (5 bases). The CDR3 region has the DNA TGTGCCAGCAGTTACACGACTACCCCCTACAATGAGCAGTTCTTC. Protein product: CASSYTTTPYNEQFF.